This T cell receptor (beta chain) derives from a study of T cells in Graves' hyperthyroidism and ophthalmopathy. Amplification of TCR beta CDR3 regions was performed using RNA transcripts as template. Carried out on the TCR CDR3, a first-round RT-PCR used the HTBI primer set. TCRdb recomputed calls from the multiplex PCR reads with MiXCR, one row per CDR3 protein. The sample lists 50,000 to 55,000 distinct CDR3 sequences; under 50% were seen once. Study conclusions and caveats: Ophthalmopathy could be told apart from stable hyperthyroidism with a 13 V-J model.

There are many counts of this clonotype. As yet, its antigen is unknown. The CDR3 totals 17 residues. The germline gives CDR1 SGHAT, CDR2 FQNNGV. V lost 1 base and J lost 1; bases outside the gene matches: 3. This rearrangement joins TRBV11-2 to TRBJ2-3, with TRBD2 identical over 12 bases. This receptor was taken from a woman between 50 and 59 years old with Graves' ophthalmopathy. Sequenced: blood. CDR3 coding DNA: TGTGCCAGCAGCTTAGTGCCTAGCGGGGGGGGCACAGATACGCAGTATTTT. The encoded protein is CASSLVPSGGGTDTQYF.